The rows below give T cell receptor beta chains drawn from one sample of a study of radiation and T cells in renal cell carcinoma. Here immunoSEQ multiplex PCR was the method, and the copy in TCRdb shows in-frame clones only, minus some. The sample yields under 55,000 clones, approximately 80% seen once. The material was blood, obtained from a patient whose treatment included radiotherapy and nephrectomy. Every receptor here comes from a woman in her seventies with renal cell carcinoma. The CDR3 runs from the conserved cysteine through the conserved F or W. A D gene is named only where the DNA matches it firmly. Clone sizes are given selectively: once, few, many, or a class where the clone is expanded.

v_gene	j_gene	abundance	d_gene	CDR3aa	CDR3nt
TRBV2	TRBJ2-2	-	TRBD2	CATTGLAGAGELFF	TGTGCCACCACGGGACTAGCGGGAGCCGGGGAGCTGTTTTTT
TRBV5-1	TRBJ2-5	-	TRBD1	CASSTGTAQETQYF	TGCGCCAGCAGCACGGGGACAGCTCAAGAGACCCAGTACTTC
TRBV5-1	TRBJ2-5	-	TRBD2	CASSWTSGDQETQYF	TGCGCCAGCAGCTGGACTAGCGGGGATCAAGAGACCCAGTACTTC
TRBV29-1	TRBJ1-4	-	-	CSVISTNEKLFF	TGCAGCGTTATCTCAACTAATGAAAAACTGTTTTTT
TRBV5-8	TRBJ2-1	-	TRBD2	CASSSGRLAGGNEQFF	TGTGCCAGCAGCTCCGGCAGACTAGCGGGGGGGAATGAGCAGTTCTTC
TRBV6-1	TRBJ1-6	-	-	CASRLRDTRNSPLHF	TGTGCCAGCAGGCTTAGGGACACGAGGAATTCACCCCTCCACTTT
TRBV5-1	TRBJ2-3	-	-	CASSFSSTDTQYF	TGCGCCAGCAGCTTCTCAAGCACAGATACGCAGTATTTT
TRBV2	TRBJ1-4	once	-	CASSADTGSGVLFF	TGTGCCAGCAGTGCGGACACGGGTAGTGGGGTTTTGTTTTTT
TRBV27	TRBJ2-2	-	TRBD2	CASSPRRTSGGYANTGELFF	TGTGCCAGCAGTCCGCGGAGGACTAGCGGGGGTTACGCGAACACCGGGGAGCTGTTTTTT
TRBV6-5	TRBJ1-2	-	TRBD1	CASSYSGQGLYGYAF	TGTGCCAGCAGTTACTCGGGACAGGGACTCTATGGCTACGCCTTC
TRBV10-3	TRBJ1-2	few	-	CAISGGRANYGYTF	TGTGCCATCAGCGGGGGACGGGCCAACTATGGCTACACCTTC
TRBV7-9	TRBJ2-1	-	TRBD2	CASSFSGVRFF	TGTGCCAGCAGCTTCAGCGGGGTCCGGTTCTTC
TRBV21-1	TRBJ2-7	once	-	CASSKVEVGVSEQYF	TGTGCCAGCAGCAAAGTAGAGGTAGGGGTCTCCGAGCAGTACTTC
TRBV27	TRBJ1-1	-	-	CASSYRSAGVNTEAFF	TGTGCCAGCAGTTACCGTTCGGCAGGGGTGAACACTGAAGCTTTCTTT
TRBV7-2	TRBJ2-7	few	TRBD2	CASSPGEAGGYEQYF	TGTGCCAGCAGCCCCGGGGAAGCGGGAGGCTACGAGCAGTACTTC
TRBV2	TRBJ2-3	-	-	CASSGVADTDTQYF	TGTGCCAGCAGTGGAGTAGCGGACACAGATACGCAGTATTTT
TRBV13	TRBJ1-5	-	-	CASSSGFSNQPQHF	TGTGCCAGCAGCTCGGGATTTAGCAATCAGCCCCAGCATTTT
TRBV4-2	TRBJ2-3	once	-	CASSSPPLTSTPYF	TGTGCCAGCAGCTCGCCCCCTTTGACTTCCACCCCGTATTTT
TRBV28	TRBJ1-5	-	-	CASSLIYSNQPQHF	TGTGCCAGCAGTCTAATATATAGCAATCAGCCCCAGCATTTT
TRBV4-1	TRBJ2-2	-	-	CASSQERAVGAGELFF	TGCGCCAGCAGCCAAGAACGGGCGGTGGGGGCCGGGGAGCTGTTTTTT
TRBV5-1	TRBJ2-5	-	TRBD2	CASSLAYTGGGQETQYF	TGCGCCAGCAGCTTGGCCTATACCGGGGGGGGGCAAGAGACCCAGTACTTC
TRBV5-1	TRBJ1-2	-	-	CASSLNLGAGLGGYTF	TGCGCCAGCAGCTTGAACCTCGGTGCAGGGCTGGGAGGCTACACCTTC
TRBV6-1	TRBJ2-1	-	TRBD1	CASSELDRVRYNEQFF	TGTGCCAGCAGTGAACTGGACAGGGTTAGGTACAATGAGCAGTTCTTC
TRBV6-5	TRBJ2-7	-	-	CASSYGGRFYEQYF	TGTGCCAGCAGTTATGGGGGCCGGTTCTACGAGCAGTACTTC
TRBV4-3	TRBJ2-7	-	TRBD1	CASSQGTGLSYEQYF	TGCGCCAGCAGCCAAGGGACAGGCCTCTCCTACGAGCAGTACTTC
TRBV9	TRBJ2-7	few	TRBD2	CASSLSAGTSGGTYEQYF	TGTGCCAGCAGCCTCTCAGCCGGGACTAGCGGGGGGACCTACGAGCAGTACTTC
TRBV18	TRBJ1-3	-	-	CASSPLGEAGNTIYF	TGTGCCAGCTCACCACTGGGGGAGGCTGGAAACACCATATATTTT
TRBV6-5	TRBJ1-2	-	-	CASSSPRVGYTF	TGTGCCAGCAGCTCGCCCAGGGTTGGCTACACCTTC
TRBV5-1	TRBJ2-7	-	TRBD1	CASSAGTGPYEQYF	TGCGCCAGCAGCGCCGGGACAGGGCCCTACGAGCAGTACTTC
TRBV11-2	TRBJ2-1	-	TRBD2	CASSFNLAVMYNEQFF	TGTGCCAGCAGTTTCAACCTAGCGGTTATGTACAATGAGCAGTTCTTC
TRBV18	TRBJ2-1	once	-	CASSGDSRSNEQFF	TGTGCCAGCTCTGGGGACTCCCGAAGCAATGAGCAGTTCTTC
TRBV19	TRBJ1-2	-	-	CASDAGDGPYGYTF	TGTGCCAGTGACGCTGGGGACGGACCCTATGGCTACACCTTC
TRBV27	TRBJ2-1	once	-	CASRQGSYNEQFF	TGTGCCAGCAGACAGGGATCCTACAATGAGCAGTTCTTC
TRBV27	TRBJ1-2	-	-	CASSIDGLLYGYTF	TGTGCCAGCAGTATCGACGGTCTACTCTATGGCTACACCTTC
TRBV11-1	TRBJ1-4	-	-	CASSPAPTNEKLFF	TGTGCCAGCAGCCCGGCACCAACTAATGAAAAACTGTTTTTT
TRBV18	TRBJ2-7	once	-	CASCVGGNYEQYF	TGTGCCAGCTGCGTTGGGGGAAACTACGAGCAGTACTTC
TRBV5-4	TRBJ2-2	-	-	CASSSERDTGELFF	TGTGCCAGCAGCTCCGAACGAGACACCGGGGAGCTGTTTTTT
TRBV6-1	TRBJ2-7	-	TRBD1	CASSETTGLRVEQYF	TGTGCCAGCAGTGAAACGACAGGGCTTCGGGTCGAGCAGTACTTC
TRBV15	TRBJ1-1	few	-	CATKSGAGTEAFF	TGTGCCACCAAGTCAGGGGCCGGCACTGAAGCTTTCTTT
TRBV19	TRBJ1-6	-	TRBD1	CASSVGQITPLHF	TGTGCCAGTAGTGTGGGACAGATAACACCCCTCCACTTT
TRBV27	TRBJ2-5	-	TRBD1	CASSLGQGVGKTQYF	TGTGCCAGCAGTTTGGGACAGGGGGTCGGAAAGACCCAGTACTTC
TRBV5-4	TRBJ2-1	-	-	CAVPGGIGSEQFF	TGTGCCGTTCCTGGGGGTATCGGGAGTGAGCAGTTCTTC
TRBV23-1	TRBJ1-1	-	-	CASSQLCRPTEAFF	TGCGCCAGCAGTCAATTATGCAGGCCCACTGAAGCTTTCTTT
TRBV6-7	TRBJ2-4	few	-	CASSYDDSMSGWGANIQYF	TGTGCCAGCAGTTACGATGACTCCATGTCGGGATGGGGCGCGAACATTCAGTACTTC
TRBV5-6	TRBJ2-3	-	TRBD1	CASSLGQGTTDTQYF	TGTGCCAGCAGCTTGGGACAGGGAACAACAGATACGCAGTATTTT
TRBV6-6	TRBJ1-5	-	-	CASNLRPGVNQPQHF	TGTGCCAGCAACCTCCGTCCGGGGGTGAATCAGCCCCAGCATTTT
TRBV25-1	TRBJ2-1	-	-	CASSEYHNEQFF	TGTGCCAGCAGTGAATATCACAATGAGCAGTTCTTC
TRBV18	TRBJ1-4	-	TRBD1	CASSPPNRGSNEKLFF	TGTGCCAGCTCACCACCGAACAGGGGGTCTAATGAAAAACTGTTTTTT
TRBV10-3	TRBJ2-1	-	TRBD1	CAISPGQGLSSSYNEQFF	TGTGCCATCAGCCCGGGACAGGGGCTATCGAGCTCCTACAATGAGCAGTTCTTC
TRBV6-5	TRBJ1-2	-	TRBD1	CASRRQGGYGYTF	TGTGCCAGCAGGCGACAGGGAGGCTATGGCTACACCTTC
TRBV7-2	TRBJ2-1	-	TRBD2	CASSLSGLAGAREQFF	TGTGCCAGCAGCTTGTCCGGACTAGCGGGAGCACGAGAGCAGTTCTTC
TRBV2	TRBJ2-7	-	-	CASSGQGHYEQYF	TGTGCCAGCAGTGGGCAGGGGCACTACGAGCAGTACTTC
TRBV6-1	TRBJ2-7	-	-	CASKPAGGRDEQYF	TGTGCCAGCAAACCAGCAGGAGGTAGGGACGAGCAGTACTTC
TRBV6-5	TRBJ1-2	-	-	CASSYLNFESYGYTF	TGTGCCAGCAGTTACTTAAACTTCGAGAGCTATGGCTACACCTTC
TRBV7-9	TRBJ2-1	-	TRBD2	CASSFASGSDNEQFF	TGTGCCAGCAGCTTTGCCAGCGGGAGTGATAATGAGCAGTTCTTC
TRBV19	TRBJ1-3	-	-	CASSTPNSGNTIYF	TGTGCCAGTAGTACGCCTAACTCTGGAAACACCATATATTTT
TRBV6-5	TRBJ1-4	few	-	CASKSTPTTNEKLFF	TGTGCCAGCAAGTCGACGCCTACAACTAATGAAAAACTGTTTTTT
TRBV6-5	TRBJ2-2	-	-	CASSYFDRTGELFF	TGTGCCAGCAGTTACTTCGATAGGACCGGGGAGCTGTTTTTT
TRBV10-3	TRBJ2-5	-	TRBD2	CAISESEREVQETQYF	TGTGCCATCAGTGAGTCCGAGCGGGAGGTCCAAGAGACCCAGTACTTC